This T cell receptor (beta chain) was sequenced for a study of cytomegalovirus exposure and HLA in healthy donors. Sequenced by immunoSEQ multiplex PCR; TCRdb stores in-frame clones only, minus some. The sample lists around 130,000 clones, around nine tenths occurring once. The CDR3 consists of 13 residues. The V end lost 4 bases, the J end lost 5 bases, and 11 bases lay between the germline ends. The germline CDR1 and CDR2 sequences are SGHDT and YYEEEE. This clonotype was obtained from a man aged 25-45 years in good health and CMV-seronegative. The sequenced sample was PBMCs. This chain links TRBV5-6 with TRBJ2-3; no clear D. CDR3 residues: CASSHERQDTQYF. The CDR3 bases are TGTGCCAGCAGCCACGAGCGTCAAGATACGCAGTATTTT. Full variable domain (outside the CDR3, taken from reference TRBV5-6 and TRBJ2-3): DAGVTQSPTHLIKTRGQQVTLRCSPKSGHDTVSWYQQALGQGPQFIFQYYEEEERQRGNFPDRFSGHQFPNYSSELNVNALLLGDSALYLCASSHERQDTQYFGPGTRLTVL.